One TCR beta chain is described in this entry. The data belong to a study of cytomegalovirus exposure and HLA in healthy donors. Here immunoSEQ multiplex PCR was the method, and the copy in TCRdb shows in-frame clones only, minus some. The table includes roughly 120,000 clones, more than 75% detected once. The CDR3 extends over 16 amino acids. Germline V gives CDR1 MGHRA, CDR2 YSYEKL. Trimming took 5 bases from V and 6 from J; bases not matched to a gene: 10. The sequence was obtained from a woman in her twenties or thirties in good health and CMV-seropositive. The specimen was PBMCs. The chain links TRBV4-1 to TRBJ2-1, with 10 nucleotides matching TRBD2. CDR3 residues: CASSVTGTSAFNEQFF. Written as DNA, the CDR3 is TGCGCCAGCAGCGTCACCGGGACTAGCGCCTTCAATGAGCAGTTCTTC.